One sample yielded the 21 T cell receptor beta chains listed below, sequenced in a study of cytomegalovirus exposure and HLA in healthy donors. 60 Vbeta and 13 Jbeta primers were used in PCR. Profiled with immunoSEQ multiplex PCR; TCRdb holds only in-frame clones, not every one. The profile covers about 160,000 clones, with roughly 87% appearing a single time and over 1.2% taken by the ten largest. The sample was PBMCs. These TCRs come from a girl aged 5-17 years in good health and CMV-seropositive.

This clone was counted a single time. V usage is TRBV2 and J usage is TRBJ2-7; 8 nucleotides align to TRBD1. The CDR3 covers 15 residues. V shed 7 bases, J shed 5 bases, and the junction held 13 bases outside the gene matches. Germline V gene data show CDR1 as SNHLY and CDR2 as FYNNEI. The CDR3 sequence: CASIVTRTGQDEQYF. DNA for the CDR3: TGTGCCAGCATCGTTACAAGGACAGGGCAAGACGAGCAGTACTTC.

The chain combines TRBV5-1 with TRBJ1-1; 12 bases match TRBD1. This CDR3 has 15 amino acids. Unmatched junction bases numbered 7, after V lost 6 bases and J lost 4 bases. Per the germline V gene, CDR1 is SGHRS and CDR2 is YFSETQ. The CDR3 here is CASIPGTGGFTEAFF. The CDR3 DNA is TGCGCCAGCATCCCCGGGACAGGGGGCTTCACTGAAGCTTTCTTT. Filled out from reference TRBV5-1 and TRBJ1-1, the complete variable domain reads KAGVTQTPRYLIKTRGQQVTLSCSPISGHRSVSWYQQTPGQGLQFLFEYFSETQRNKGNFPGRFSGRQFSNSRSEMNVSTLELGDSALYLCASIPGTGGFTEAFFGQGTRLTVV.

The rearrangement links TRBV7-2 to TRBJ1-1; TRBD1 is a possible D gene (6 bases). This CDR3 region has 14 residues. Per germline, CDR1 SGHTA and CDR2 FQGNSA. V was pared by 5 bases and J by 5 bases, with 15 bases between. CDR3 sequence: CASSTRPGETEAFF. CDR3 nucleotide sequence: TGTGCCAGCAGCACCAGACCAGGGGAAACTGAAGCTTTCTTT.

The gene calls are TRBV6-1 and TRBJ1-6; perhaps TRBD1 as D (6 bases). Germline V gene data show CDR1 as MNHNS and CDR2 as SASEGT. The V gene lost 6 bases and the J gene lost 9 bases, with 18 bases spanning the gap. The CDR3 length is 15 residues. The CDR3 coding sequence is TGTGCCAGCAGCGAAATACGGACAGTGGGTTCACCCCTCCACTTT. Protein: CASSEIRTVGSPLHF.

V gene TRBV7-3 combines with J gene TRBJ2-1, with 8 bases matching TRBD2. Germline loops: CDR1 SGHTA, CDR2 FQGTGA. CDR3 length equals 17 residues. The V gene end was trimmed by 5 bases and the J gene end by 0 bases; junction bases not matched to a gene: 9. The CDR3 loop is CASSALAASSSYNEQFF. The DNA for the CDR3 is TGTGCCAGCAGCGCACTAGCGGCGTCGAGCTCCTACAATGAGCAGTTCTTC.

The rearrangement links TRBV6-1 to TRBJ2-5; 7 nucleotides agree with TRBD2. The CDR3 has 15 residues. Germline assignment: CDR1 MNHNS and CDR2 SASEGT. After removal of 1 base from V and 5 bases from J, the junction contained 7 bases not matched to a gene. DNA of the CDR3: TGTGCCAGCAGTGAAGATTTGCGGGAGAGGGAGACCCAGTACTTC. This gives the protein CASSEDLRERETQYF.

This chain connects TRBV25-1 to TRBJ1-2, with a weak D call TRBD1 (6 bases). The CDR3 has 13 residues. CDR1 MGHDK and CDR2 SYGVNS come from the germline V gene. Trimming cost V 2 bases and J 6 bases, with 10 bases left between them. The CDR3 bases are TGTGCCAGCAGTGAACGCAGGGGCGATGGCTACACCTTC. As protein: CASSERRGDGYTF.

The chain uses TRBV4-1 and TRBJ2-5; no firm D call. The V and J ends lost 1 base and 7 bases respectively, with 4 bases between them. The CDR3 is made up of 11 amino acids. The V gene's germline CDR1 is MGHRA and CDR2 YSYEKL. In nucleotides, the CDR3 is TGCGCCAGCAGCCAAGGAGGGACCCAGTACTTC. It specifies CASSQGGTQYF.

This rearrangement joins TRBV28 to TRBJ1-1; D possibly corresponds to TRBD1 (6 bases). The V end lost 6 bases, the J end lost 5 bases, and 10 bases lay between the germline ends. This CDR3 has 12 residues. Germline V gene data show CDR1 as MDHEN and CDR2 as SYDVKM. The CDR3 region has the DNA TGTGCCAGCAGGGACAGCGAGACTGAAGCTTTCTTT. Protein sequence: CASRDSETEAFF.

The chain uses TRBV10-3 and TRBJ1-2; tentative D call: TRBD1 (5 bases). Germline CDR1 ENHRY, CDR2 SYGVKD. V gave up 7 bases and J gave up 0 bases, with 9 bases separating them. The CDR3 extends over 13 amino acids. The CDR3 loop reads CAITAGPNYGYTF. The CDR3 bases are TGTGCCATCACGGCGGGACCTAACTATGGCTACACCTTC.

V gene TRBV19 combines with J gene TRBJ1-5; TRBD1 agrees at 7 bases. The germline V gene encodes CDR1 LNHDA and CDR2 SQIVND (reference sequence). Germline trimming cut 5 bases from V and 0 bases from J; bases unmatched to any gene: 4. The CDR3 totals 15 residues. CDR3 sequence: CASSGQALSNQPQHF. Written as DNA, the CDR3 is TGTGCCAGTAGTGGACAGGCCCTTAGCAATCAGCCCCAGCATTTT.

V gene TRBV7-9 combines with J gene TRBJ2-3, with a tentative D call TRBD2 (6 bases). The V and J ends lost 6 bases and 3 bases respectively, with 16 bases between them. The V gene's germline CDR1 is SEHNR and CDR2 FQNEAQ (reference sequence). The CDR3 has 15 amino acids. CDR3 nucleotide sequence: TGTGCCAGCAGTCAAAGGCGGGGTTTAACAGATACGCAGTATTTT. It encodes CASSQRRGLTDTQYF. The whole variable domain, remainder taken from reference TRBV7-9 and TRBJ2-3, is DTGVSQNPRHKITKRGQNVTFRCDPISEHNRLYWYRQTLGQGPEFLTYFQNEAQLEKSRLLSDRFSAERPKGSFSTLEIQRTEQGDSAMYLCASSQRRGLTDTQYFGPGTRLTVL.

Here the CDR3 reads CAWQGDSGNTIYF. DNA of the CDR3: TGTGCCTGGCAGGGCGACTCTGGAAACACCATATATTTT. V is TRBV30 and J is TRBJ1-3; tentative D call: TRBD1 (5 bases). The CDR3 totals 13 residues. Germline V CDR1 and CDR2: GTSNPN, SVGIG (reference sequence). The ends were cut back, 5 bases at V and 0 bases at J, with 8 bases in the middle.

J is TRBJ1-2 and V is TRBV4-3, with D possibly TRBD1 on 5 matching bases. V lost 0 bases and J 2 bases, leaving 19 bases between the germline ends. Germline V lookup: CDR1 LGHNA, CDR2 YSLEER. CDR3 length: 18 amino acids. In DNA, the CDR3 is TGCGCCAGCAGCCAAGATGGGGGAGGGGCCAGAATGAACTATGGCTACACCTTC. Encoded protein: CASSQDGGGARMNYGYTF.

V is TRBV7-2 and J is TRBJ2-6; tentatively, D is TRBD2 (5 bases). V lost 5 bases to trimming and J lost 4 bases, with 18 bases between them. This CDR3 has 17 residues. The germline gives CDR1 SGHTA, CDR2 FQGNSA. CDR3 DNA sequence: TGTGCCAGCAGCCCGGGGTCGGGAACTACAGGGGCCAACGTCCTGACTTTC. Translation gives CASSPGSGTTGANVLTF. The full variable domain, rest sourced from reference TRBV7-2 and TRBJ2-6, is GAGVSQSPSNKVTEKGKDVELRCDPISGHTALYWYRQSLGQGLEFLIYFQGNSAPDKSGLPSDRFSAERTGGSVSTLTIQRTQQEDSAVYLCASSPGSGTTGANVLTFGAGSRLTVL.

The chain employs TRBV7-9 and TRBJ2-1, with a weak D call TRBD2 (6 bases). The CDR3 runs 14 residues. The V end was cut by 7 bases, the J end by 3 bases, with 13 bases between. CDR1 SEHNR and CDR2 FQNEAQ come from the germline V gene (reference sequence). The CDR3 DNA sequence: TGTGCCAGCACCACCTTGGGGGGCTACAATGAGCAGTTCTTC. The encoded protein is CASTTLGGYNEQFF.

This sequence joins TRBV19 and TRBJ1-2; 7 bases are a match to TRBD1. Germline V gene sequence: CDR1 LNHDA, CDR2 SQIVND (reference sequence). The J segment lost 4 bases and the V segment lost 3 bases, leaving 8 bases of the junction unmatched. CDR3 length equals 15 residues. CDR3 bases: TGTGCCAGTAGTATGGGGCCAGGGGGACTCTATGGCTACACCTTC. Its translation: CASSMGPGGLYGYTF.

The V gene is TRBV9, the J gene TRBJ2-6, with 7 bases lining up with TRBD1. The CDR3 extends over 15 amino acids. V was pared by 3 bases and J by 3 bases, with 3 bases of the junction left unmatched. Germline CDR1 SGDLS, CDR2 YYNGEE. The CDR3 spells CASSGDRVGANVLTF. The CDR3 region has the DNA TGTGCCAGCAGCGGTGACAGGGTTGGGGCCAACGTCCTGACTTTC.

The J gene is TRBJ2-3, the V gene TRBV2; 10 bases line up with TRBD1. The CDR3 is 15 residues long. V lost 4 bases, J lost 5 bases, and 6 bases stayed unmatched. Germline V gene lookup returns CDR1 SNHLY and CDR2 FYNNEI. The CDR3 sequence: CASSGPTGGLDTQYF. CDR3 bases: TGTGCCAGCAGTGGTCCGACAGGGGGCTTAGATACGCAGTATTTT.

CDR3 in DNA: TGTGCCAGCAGCTTAGTTCCCCTGACTAGCGGGAGAGTCTTGGAGCAGTACTTC. It yields the protein CASSLVPLTSGRVLEQYF. The chain has TRBV13 and TRBJ2-7; 12 bases align to TRBD2. Unmatched junction bases numbered 14, after V lost 1 base and J lost 7 bases. The CDR3 loop spans 18 amino acids. Germline CDR1 reads PRHDT; CDR2 reads FYEKMQ (reference sequence).

This chain joins TRBV5-1 and TRBJ2-2, with 7 nucleotides matching TRBD1. The trim removed 2 bases at V and 3 bases at J, leaving 4 bases unmatched. The CDR3 totals 15 residues. Germline V lookup: CDR1 SGHRS, CDR2 YFSETQ. The CDR3 loop reads CASSFQGTDTGELFF. The DNA for the CDR3 is TGCGCCAGCAGCTTTCAAGGGACAGACACCGGGGAGCTGTTTTTT. The full variable domain, its missing parts supplied by reference TRBV5-1 and TRBJ2-2, is KAGVTQTPRYLIKTRGQQVTLSCSPISGHRSVSWYQQTPGQGLQFLFEYFSETQRNKGNFPGRFSGRQFSNSRSEMNVSTLELGDSALYLCASSFQGTDTGELFFGEGSRLTVL.